This entry concerns a single T cell receptor (beta chain). It has no known antigen specificity. Sequencing instrument: NextSeq 550. The Human TCR Profiling Kit (MiLaboratory) was used to prepare UMI-labeled 5' RACE TRB cDNA libraries. The full amount of extracted RNA was used for cDNA synthesis, and the full amount of resulting cDNA was used for PCR amplification. Libraries were prepared in parallel using an identical number of PCR cycles. The authors' analysis ran thus. About 54,000 +/- 9,700 unique UMI-labeled TRB cDNA molecules per library were extracted with MIGEC and MiXCR, with at least two reads per UMI required. Each library averaged about 37,000 +/- 9,700 functional in-frame TRB CDR3 nucleotide clonotypes without stop codons. After each sample was downsampled to 5000 UMI-labeled TRB molecules, VDJtools was used to calculate diversity metrics such as normalized Shannon-Wiener and Chao1. VDJtools computed clonotype-size-weighted physicochemical properties of the central five CDR3 residues: interaction energy, strength, volume and Kidera factor 4. Each entry corresponds to one CDR3 protein sequence from reads that TCRdb reprocessed, and DNA is not given. The V and J calls, along with clone size, are taken from TCRdb and not from the paper's own processing. This sample's table contains tens of thousands of distinct CDR3 sequences. The ten largest clones take up around 24% of the sample.

The sample is drawn from a study of CXCR3-negative and CXCR3-positive naive CD8 T cells (dated by TCRdb to between 2017 and 2020). Study-wide context: In total, approximately 140 million TRB reads were obtained, or roughly 1.5 +/- 0.3 million reads per library. Data from fewer than 12 donors, pooled across two independent experiments, went into the diversity and physicochemical repertoire analyses. For the TRBV-TRBJ cluster analysis, the naive subsets came from about five donors, while the memory cells came from 3 donors. Broad study findings and their caveats: Within the same donor, TRBV-TRBJ usage looked similar between naive CXCR3-negative and CXCR3-positive cells, but memory cells had distinct patterns. Freshly isolated PBMCs were used for most assays because CXCR3 expression partially decreased after cryopreservation. Surface CD5, linked to self-reactivity in mice, was comparable between naive subsets; TCR interaction strength was therefore also inferred from TRB CDR3 physicochemical properties. Both naive subsets had comparably high repertoire diversity, while memory CD8+ T cells had much lower repertoire diversity.

Via the germline V gene, CDR1 is SGHVS and CDR2 FNYEAQ. The CDR3, cysteine through phenylalanine, is 16 amino acids long. Only the protein is on record. For every CD8+ T cell subset, approximately 330,000 cells were flow-sorted straight into RLT lysis buffer, and each subset was sorted in triplicate. Standard density gradient centrifugation was used to isolate peripheral blood mononuclear cells from buffy coats. Total RNA was extracted from sorted cells using an RNeasy Mini Kit. Recombination connected TRBV7-6 to TRBJ2-1; TCRdb's assignment of TRBD2 cannot be checked, as there is no DNA. Sequencing was done on a sample of memory CD8+ T cells from blood. The cell subset or site label on this specimen signifies: conventional CD8+ memory T cells (TMEM), sorted as controls. The TCR sequence derives from a human donor in good health. Some clones in this sample may be carry-over from other donors' samples. The encoded CDR3 is CASSLEQREGWDEQFF.